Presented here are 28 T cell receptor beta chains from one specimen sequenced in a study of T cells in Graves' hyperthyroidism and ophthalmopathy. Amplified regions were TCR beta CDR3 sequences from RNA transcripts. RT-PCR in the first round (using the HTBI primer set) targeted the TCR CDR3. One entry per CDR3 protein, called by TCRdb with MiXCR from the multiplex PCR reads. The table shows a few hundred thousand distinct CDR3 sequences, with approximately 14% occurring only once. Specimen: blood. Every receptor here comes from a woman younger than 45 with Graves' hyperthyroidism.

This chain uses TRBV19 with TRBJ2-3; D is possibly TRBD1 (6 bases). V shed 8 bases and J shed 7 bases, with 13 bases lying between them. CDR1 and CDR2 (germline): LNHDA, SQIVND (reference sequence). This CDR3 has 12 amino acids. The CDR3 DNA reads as TGTGCCAGTTCTACAGGGTTATATACGCAGTATTTT. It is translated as CASSTGLYTQYF.

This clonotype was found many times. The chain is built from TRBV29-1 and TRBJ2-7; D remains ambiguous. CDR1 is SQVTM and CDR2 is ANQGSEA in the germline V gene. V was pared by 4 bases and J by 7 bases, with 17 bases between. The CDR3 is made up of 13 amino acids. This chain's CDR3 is CSVVGAVGGEQYF. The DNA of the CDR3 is TGCAGCGTTGTTGGTGCAGTTGGCGGAGAGCAGTACTTC.

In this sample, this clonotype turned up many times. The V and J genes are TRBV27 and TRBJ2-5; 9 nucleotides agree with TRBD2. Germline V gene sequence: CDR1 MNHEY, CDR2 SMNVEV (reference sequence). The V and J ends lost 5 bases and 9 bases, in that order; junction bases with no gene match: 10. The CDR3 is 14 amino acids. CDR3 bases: TGTGCCAGCAGTCGAGCCCGGCTAGCGGGACCCCAGTACTTC. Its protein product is CASSRARLAGPQYF.

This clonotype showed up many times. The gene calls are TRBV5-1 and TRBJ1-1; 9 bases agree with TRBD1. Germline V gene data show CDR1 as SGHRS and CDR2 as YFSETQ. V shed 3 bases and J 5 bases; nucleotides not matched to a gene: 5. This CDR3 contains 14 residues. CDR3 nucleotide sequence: TGCGCCAGCAGCTGGGGACAGGGAGGGACTGAAGCTTTCTTT. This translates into CASSWGQGGTEAFF.

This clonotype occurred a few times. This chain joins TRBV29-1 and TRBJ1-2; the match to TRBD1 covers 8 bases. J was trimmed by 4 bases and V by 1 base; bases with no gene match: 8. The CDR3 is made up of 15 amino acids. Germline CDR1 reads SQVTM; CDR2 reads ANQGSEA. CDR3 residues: CSVEVRQGAVYGYTF. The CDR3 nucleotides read TGCAGCGTTGAAGTTAGGCAGGGGGCTGTCTATGGCTACACCTTC. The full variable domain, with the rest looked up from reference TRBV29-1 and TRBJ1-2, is SAVISQKPSRDICQRGTSLTIQCQVDSQVTMMFWYRQQPGQSLTLIATANQGSEATYESGFVIDKFPISRPNLTFSTLTVSNMSPEDSSIYLCSVEVRQGAVYGYTFGSGTRLTVV.

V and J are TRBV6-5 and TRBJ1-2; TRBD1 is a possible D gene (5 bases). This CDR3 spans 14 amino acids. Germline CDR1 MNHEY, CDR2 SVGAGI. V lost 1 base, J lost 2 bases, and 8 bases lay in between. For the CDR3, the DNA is TGTGCCAGCAGTTACTTTAAGGGGAACTATGGCTACACCTTC. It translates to CASSYFKGNYGYTF.

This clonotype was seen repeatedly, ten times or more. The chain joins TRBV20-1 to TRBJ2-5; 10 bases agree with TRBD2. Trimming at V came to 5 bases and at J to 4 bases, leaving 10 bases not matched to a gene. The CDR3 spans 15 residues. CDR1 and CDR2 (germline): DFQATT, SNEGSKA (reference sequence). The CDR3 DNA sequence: TGCAGTGCTCACAGTAGCGGGAGGTTTAGAGAGACCCAGTACTTC. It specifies CSAHSSGRFRETQYF.

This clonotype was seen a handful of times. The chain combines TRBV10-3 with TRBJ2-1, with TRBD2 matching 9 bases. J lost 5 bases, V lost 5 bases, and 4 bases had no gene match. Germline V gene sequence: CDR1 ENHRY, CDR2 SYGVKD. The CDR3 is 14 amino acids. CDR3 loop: CAISYGTSHNEQFF. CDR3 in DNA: TGTGCCATCAGTTACGGGACTAGCCACAATGAGCAGTTCTTC.

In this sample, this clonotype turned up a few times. The CDR3 nucleotides read TGTGCCAGCAGTTTGTTGGGGGCACCAGATACGCAGTATTTT. Its translation is CASSLLGAPDTQYF. This chain uses TRBV27 with TRBJ2-3, with TRBD1 as a possible D gene (6 bases). With 3 bases removed from V and 4 bases from J, the gap between germline ends came to 11 bases. The germline V gene has CDR1 MNHEY and CDR2 SMNVEV (reference sequence). The CDR3 runs 14 residues.

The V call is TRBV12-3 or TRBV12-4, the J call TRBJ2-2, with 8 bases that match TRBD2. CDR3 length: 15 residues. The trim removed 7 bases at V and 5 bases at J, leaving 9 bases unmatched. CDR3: CASIVGGARTGELFF. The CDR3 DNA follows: TGTGCCAGCATCGTCGGGGGGGCACGAACCGGGGAGCTGTTTTTT.

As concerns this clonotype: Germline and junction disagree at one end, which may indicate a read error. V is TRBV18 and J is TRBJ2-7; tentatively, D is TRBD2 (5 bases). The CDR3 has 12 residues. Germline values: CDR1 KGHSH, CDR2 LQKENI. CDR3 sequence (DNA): TGTGCCAGCTCCCCCGGGAATTACGAGCGGTACTTC. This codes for CASSPGNYERYF.

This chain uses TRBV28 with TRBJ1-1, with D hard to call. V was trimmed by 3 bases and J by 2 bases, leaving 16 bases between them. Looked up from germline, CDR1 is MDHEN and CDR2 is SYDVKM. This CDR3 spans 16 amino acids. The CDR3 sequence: CASSFGPLAFNTEAFF. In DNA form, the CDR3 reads TGTGCCAGCAGTTTCGGACCCCTTGCATTCAACACTGAAGCTTTCTTT. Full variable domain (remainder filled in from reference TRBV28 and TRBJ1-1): DVKVTQSSRYLVKRTGEKVFLECVQDMDHENMFWYRQDPGLGLRLIYFSYDVKMKEKGDIPEGYSVSREKKERFSLILESASTNQTSMYLCASSFGPLAFNTEAFFGQGTRLTVV.

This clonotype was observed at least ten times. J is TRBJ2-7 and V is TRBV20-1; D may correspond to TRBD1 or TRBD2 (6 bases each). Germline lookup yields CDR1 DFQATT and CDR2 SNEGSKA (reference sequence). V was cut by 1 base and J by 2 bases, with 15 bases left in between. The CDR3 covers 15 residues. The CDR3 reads CSARALGGLAYEQYF. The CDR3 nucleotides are TGCAGTGCTAGAGCCTTAGGGGGGCTAGCCTACGAGCAGTACTTC.

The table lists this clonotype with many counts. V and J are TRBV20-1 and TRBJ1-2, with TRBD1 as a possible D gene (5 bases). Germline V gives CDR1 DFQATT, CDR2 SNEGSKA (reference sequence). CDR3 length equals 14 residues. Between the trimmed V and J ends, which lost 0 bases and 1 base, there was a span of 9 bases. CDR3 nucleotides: TGCAGTGCTAGAGATGACAGCATTAACTATGGCTACACCTTC. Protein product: CSARDDSINYGYTF.

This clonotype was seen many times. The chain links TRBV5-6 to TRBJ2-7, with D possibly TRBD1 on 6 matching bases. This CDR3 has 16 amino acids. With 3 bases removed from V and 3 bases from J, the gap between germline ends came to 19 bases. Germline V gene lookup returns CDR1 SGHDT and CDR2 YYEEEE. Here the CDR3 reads CASSSLPGVVDYEQYF. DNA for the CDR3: TGTGCCAGCAGCTCTCTACCAGGGGTTGTAGACTACGAGCAGTACTTC.

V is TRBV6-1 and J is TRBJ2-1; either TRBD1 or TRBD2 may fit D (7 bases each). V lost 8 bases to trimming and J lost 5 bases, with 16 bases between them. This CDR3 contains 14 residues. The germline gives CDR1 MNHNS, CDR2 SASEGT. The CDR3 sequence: CASSRQGGDNEQFF. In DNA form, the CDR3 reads TGTGCCAGCTCCCGACAGGGAGGGGACAATGAGCAGTTCTTC.

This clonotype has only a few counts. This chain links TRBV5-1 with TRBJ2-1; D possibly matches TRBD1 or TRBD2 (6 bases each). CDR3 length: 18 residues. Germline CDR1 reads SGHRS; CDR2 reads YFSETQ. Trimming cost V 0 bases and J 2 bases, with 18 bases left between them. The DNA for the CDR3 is TGCGCCAGCAGCTTGGTCGCGGGGACAACACGGACCTACAATGAGCAGTTCTTC. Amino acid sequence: CASSLVAGTTRTYNEQFF.

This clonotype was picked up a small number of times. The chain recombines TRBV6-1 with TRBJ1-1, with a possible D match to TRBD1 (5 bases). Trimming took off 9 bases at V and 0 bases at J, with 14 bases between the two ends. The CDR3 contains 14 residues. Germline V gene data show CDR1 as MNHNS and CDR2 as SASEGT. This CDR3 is CASSWDGLNTEAFF. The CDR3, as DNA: TGTGCCAGTTCTTGGGACGGCTTGAACACTGAAGCTTTCTTT.

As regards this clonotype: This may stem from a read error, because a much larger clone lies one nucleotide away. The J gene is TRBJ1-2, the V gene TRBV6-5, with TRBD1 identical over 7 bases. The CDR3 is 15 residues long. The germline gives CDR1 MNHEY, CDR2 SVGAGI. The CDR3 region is CASSYSRLRGQGCTF. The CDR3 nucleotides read TGTGCCAGCAGTTACTCGAGATTAAGGGGGCAGGGCTGCACCTTC.

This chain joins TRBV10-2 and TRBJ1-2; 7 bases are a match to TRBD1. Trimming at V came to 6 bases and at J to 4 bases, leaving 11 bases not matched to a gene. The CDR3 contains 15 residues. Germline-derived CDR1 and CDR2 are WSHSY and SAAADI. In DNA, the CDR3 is TGCGCCAGCAGAACCAACAGGGGACCAAGCTATGGCTACACCTTC. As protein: CASRTNRGPSYGYTF.

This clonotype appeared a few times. The chain's CDR3 is CASSPIRYTGELFF. CDR3 bases: TGTGCCAGCAGCCCTATCAGATACACCGGGGAGCTGTTTTTT. The J gene is TRBJ2-2, the V gene TRBV27, with D unresolved. Per germline, CDR1 MNHEY and CDR2 SMNVEV (reference sequence). The CDR3 loop spans 14 amino acids. Trimming cost V 6 bases and J 3 bases, with 11 bases left between them.

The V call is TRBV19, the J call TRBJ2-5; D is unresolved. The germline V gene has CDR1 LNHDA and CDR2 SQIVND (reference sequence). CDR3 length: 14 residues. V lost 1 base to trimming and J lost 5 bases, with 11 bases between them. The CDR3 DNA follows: TGTGCCAGTAGTATAGGCACAGCGCGGGAGACCCAGTACTTC. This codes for CASSIGTARETQYF.

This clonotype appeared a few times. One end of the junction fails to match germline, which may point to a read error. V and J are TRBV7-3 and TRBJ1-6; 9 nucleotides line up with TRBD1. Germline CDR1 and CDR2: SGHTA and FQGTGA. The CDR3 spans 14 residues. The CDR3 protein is CASSITGGGSPLHF. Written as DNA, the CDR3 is TGTGCCAGCAGCATAACAGGGGGCGGCTCACCCCTCCACTTT.

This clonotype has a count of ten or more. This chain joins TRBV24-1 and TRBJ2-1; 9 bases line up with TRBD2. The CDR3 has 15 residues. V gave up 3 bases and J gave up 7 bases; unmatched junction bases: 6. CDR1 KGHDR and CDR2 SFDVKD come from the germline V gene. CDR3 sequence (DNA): TGTGCCACCAGTGATGGCATTACTAGCGGGAATGAGCAGTTCTTC. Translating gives CATSDGITSGNEQFF.

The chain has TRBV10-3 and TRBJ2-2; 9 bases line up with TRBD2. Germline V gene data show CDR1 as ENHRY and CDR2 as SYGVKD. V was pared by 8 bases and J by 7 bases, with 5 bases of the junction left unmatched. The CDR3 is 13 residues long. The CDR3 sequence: CAIGGRAGGELFF. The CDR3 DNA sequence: TGTGCCATCGGCGGGAGGGCCGGCGGGGAGCTGTTTTTT.

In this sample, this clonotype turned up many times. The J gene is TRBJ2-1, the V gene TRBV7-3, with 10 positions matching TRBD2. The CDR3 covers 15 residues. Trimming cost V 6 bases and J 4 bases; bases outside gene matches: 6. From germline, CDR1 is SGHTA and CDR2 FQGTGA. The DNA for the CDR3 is TGTGCCAGCAGTCTCGGGACTAGCGCTTACAATGAGCAGTTCTTC. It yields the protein CASSLGTSAYNEQFF.

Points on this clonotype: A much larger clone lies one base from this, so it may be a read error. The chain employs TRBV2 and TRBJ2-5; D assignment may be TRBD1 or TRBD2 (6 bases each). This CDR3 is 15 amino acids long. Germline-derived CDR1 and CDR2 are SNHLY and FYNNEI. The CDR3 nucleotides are TGTGGCAGCAGTGAACAATGGACAGCGGGAGAGACCCAGTACTTC. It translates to CGSSEQWTAGETQYF. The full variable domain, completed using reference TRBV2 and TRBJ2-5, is EPEVTQTPSHQVTQMGQEVILRCVPISNHLYFYWYRQILGQKVEFLVSFYNNEISEKSEIFDDQFSVERPDGSNFTLKIRSTKLEDSAMYFCGSSEQWTAGETQYFGPGTRLLVL.

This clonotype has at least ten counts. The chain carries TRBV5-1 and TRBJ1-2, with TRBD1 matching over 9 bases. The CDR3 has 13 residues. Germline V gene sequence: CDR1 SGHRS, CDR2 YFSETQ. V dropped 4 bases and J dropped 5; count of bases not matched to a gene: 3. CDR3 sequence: CASSVGQGYGYTF. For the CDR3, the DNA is TGCGCCAGCAGCGTGGGACAGGGATATGGCTACACCTTC.